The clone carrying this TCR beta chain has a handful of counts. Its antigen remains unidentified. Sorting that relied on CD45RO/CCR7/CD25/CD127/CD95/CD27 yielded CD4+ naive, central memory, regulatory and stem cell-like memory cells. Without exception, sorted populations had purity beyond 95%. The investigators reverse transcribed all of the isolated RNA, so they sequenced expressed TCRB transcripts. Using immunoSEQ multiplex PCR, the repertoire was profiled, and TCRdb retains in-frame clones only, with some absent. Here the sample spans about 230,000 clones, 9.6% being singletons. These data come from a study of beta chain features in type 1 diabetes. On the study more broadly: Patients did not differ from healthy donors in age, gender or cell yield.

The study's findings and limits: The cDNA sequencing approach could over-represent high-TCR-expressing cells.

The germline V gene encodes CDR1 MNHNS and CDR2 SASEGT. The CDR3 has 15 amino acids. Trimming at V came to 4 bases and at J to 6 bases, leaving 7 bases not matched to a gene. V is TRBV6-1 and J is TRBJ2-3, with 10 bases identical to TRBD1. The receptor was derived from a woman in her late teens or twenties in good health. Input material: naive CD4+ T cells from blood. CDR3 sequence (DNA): TGTGCCAGCAGTGCGGGGACAGGGGCTCAGGATACGCAGTATTTT. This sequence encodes CASSAGTGAQDTQYF.